The source of this TCR beta chain is a study of CD8 T cells in Susac syndrome. CDR1 is MNHEY and CDR2 is SMNVEV in the germline V gene (reference sequence). The CDR3 sequence is 16 residues long. V trimming: 6 bases; J trimming: 4 bases; junction bases outside the gene matches: 13. CD8+ and CD4+ T cells taken from blood had their TCR beta sequenced. Random hexamers were used to reverse transcribe about 0.45 to 1 ug of RNA. With immunoSEQ multiplex PCR, TCR beta CDR3 was amplified across 54 Vbeta and 13 Jbeta. TCRdb analysed the immunoSEQ multiplex PCR reads with MiXCR anew, one entry per CDR3 protein. The table has about 77,000 distinct CDR3 sequences, around 93% seen once.

Sequenced sample: CD4+ T cells from PBMCs. The receptor was isolated from a human donor with Susac syndrome. The chain has TRBV27 and TRBJ2-7; 9 bases are shared with TRBD2. In DNA form, the CDR3 reads TGTGCCAGCAGCCCCCCGGGGAGCGGGGGGATGTACGAGCAGTACTTC. Protein sequence: CASSPPGSGGMYEQYF.